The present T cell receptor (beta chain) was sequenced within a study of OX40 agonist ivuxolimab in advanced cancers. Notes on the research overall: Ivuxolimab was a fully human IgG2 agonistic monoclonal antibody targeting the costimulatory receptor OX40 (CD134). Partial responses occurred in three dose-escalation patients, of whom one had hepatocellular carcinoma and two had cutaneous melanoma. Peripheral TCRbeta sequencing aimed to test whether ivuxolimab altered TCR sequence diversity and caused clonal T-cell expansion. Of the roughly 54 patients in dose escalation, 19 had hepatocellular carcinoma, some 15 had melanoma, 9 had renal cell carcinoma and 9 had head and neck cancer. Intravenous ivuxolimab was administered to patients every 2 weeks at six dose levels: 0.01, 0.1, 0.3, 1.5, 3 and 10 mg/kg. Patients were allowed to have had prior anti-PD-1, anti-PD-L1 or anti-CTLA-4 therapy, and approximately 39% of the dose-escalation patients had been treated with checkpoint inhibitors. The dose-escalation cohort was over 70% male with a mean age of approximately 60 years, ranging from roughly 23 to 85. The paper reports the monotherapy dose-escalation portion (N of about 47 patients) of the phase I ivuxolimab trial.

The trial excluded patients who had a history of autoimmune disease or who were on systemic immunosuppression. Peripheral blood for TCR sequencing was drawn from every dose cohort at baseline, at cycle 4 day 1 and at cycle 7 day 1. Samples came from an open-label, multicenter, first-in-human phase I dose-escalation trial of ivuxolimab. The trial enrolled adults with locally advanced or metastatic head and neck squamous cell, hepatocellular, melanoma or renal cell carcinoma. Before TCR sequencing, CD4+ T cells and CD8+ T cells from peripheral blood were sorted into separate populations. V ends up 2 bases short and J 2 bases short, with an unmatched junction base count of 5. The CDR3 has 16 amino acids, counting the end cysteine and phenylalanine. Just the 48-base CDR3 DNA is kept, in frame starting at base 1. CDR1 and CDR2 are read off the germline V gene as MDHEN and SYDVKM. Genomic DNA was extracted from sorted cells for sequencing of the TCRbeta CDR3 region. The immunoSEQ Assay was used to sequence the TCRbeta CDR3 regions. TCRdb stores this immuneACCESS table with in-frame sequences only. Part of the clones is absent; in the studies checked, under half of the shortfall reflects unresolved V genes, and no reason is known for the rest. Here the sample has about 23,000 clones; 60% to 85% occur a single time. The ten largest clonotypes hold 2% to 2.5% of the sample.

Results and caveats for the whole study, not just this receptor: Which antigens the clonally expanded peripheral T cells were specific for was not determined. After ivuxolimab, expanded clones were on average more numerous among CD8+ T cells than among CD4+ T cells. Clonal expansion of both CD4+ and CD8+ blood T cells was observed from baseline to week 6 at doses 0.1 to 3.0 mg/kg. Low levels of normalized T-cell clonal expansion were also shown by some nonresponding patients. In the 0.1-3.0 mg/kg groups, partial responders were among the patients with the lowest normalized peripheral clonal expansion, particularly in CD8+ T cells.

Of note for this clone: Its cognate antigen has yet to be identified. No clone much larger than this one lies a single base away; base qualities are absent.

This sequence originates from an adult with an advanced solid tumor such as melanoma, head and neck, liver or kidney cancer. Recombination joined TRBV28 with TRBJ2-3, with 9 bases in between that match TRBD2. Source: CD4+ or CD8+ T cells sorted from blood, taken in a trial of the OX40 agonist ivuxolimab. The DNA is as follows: TGTGCCAGCAGTTTAGGGGCTAGCGGGGACACAGATACGCAGTATTTT. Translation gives CASSLGASGDTDTQYF.